This TCR beta chain was obtained from a study of shared T cell receptors in the human thymus. Sequencing used immunoSEQ multiplex PCR; TCRdb keeps in-frame clones, though not all of them. The sample contains approximately 660,000 clones, roughly 90% of which appear only once. This clone has only one observation. Germline CDR1 and CDR2: SEHNR and FQNEAQ (reference sequence). The CDR3 spans 11 residues. Trimming removed 5 bases at V and 9 bases at J, with 8 bases between. In addition, the sample was reused for a study of human thymus T cells. This second report adds: Thymus was obtained from resections taken during corrective heart surgery. Thymic and blood repertoires seemed to show skewed V and J gene use. Related research found strongly overlapping thymic repertoires in unrelated individuals.

What was sequenced was thymocytes. This chain connects TRBV7-9 to TRBJ2-1; perhaps TRBD1 as D (5 bases). The sequence derives from a boy younger than two with a congenital heart defect. CDR3 coding DNA: TGTGCCAGCAGCAAAGGGGTTGAGCAGTTCTTC. Residues: CASSKGVEQFF. The full variable domain, its missing parts supplied by reference TRBV7-9 and TRBJ2-1, is DTGVSQNPRHKITKRGQNVTFRCDPISEHNRLYWYRQTLGQGPEFLTYFQNEAQLEKSRLLSDRFSAERPKGSFSTLEIQRTEQGDSAMYLCASSKGVEQFFGPGTRLTVL.